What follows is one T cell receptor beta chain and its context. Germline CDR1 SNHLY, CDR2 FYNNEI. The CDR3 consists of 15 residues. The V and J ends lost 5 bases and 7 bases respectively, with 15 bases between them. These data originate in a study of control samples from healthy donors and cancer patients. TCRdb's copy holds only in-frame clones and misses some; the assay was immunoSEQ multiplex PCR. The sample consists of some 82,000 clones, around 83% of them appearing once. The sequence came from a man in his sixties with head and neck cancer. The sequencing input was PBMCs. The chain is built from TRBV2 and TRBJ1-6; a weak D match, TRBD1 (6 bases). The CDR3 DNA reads TGTGCCAGCAGTCAATACAGGGTGAGGAATTCACCCCTCCACTTT. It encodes CASSQYRVRNSPLHF.